This paragraph reports one T cell receptor beta chain. This record comes from a study of T cell repertoires in cytomegalovirus infection. About the study: Based on public TCR beta signatures, there were indications of CMV infection and of a matching HLA type.

MiXCR, run by TCRdb on the reads, gives a single entry per CDR3 protein. This sample has approximately 500,000 distinct CDR3 sequences; 16% occur once, and the top ten carry about 24%. The clonotype was recovered from a human donor in good health (CMV status not recorded). Some clones in this sample may be carry-over from other donors' samples. Specimen: CD8+ T cells from PBMCs.

CDR3 in DNA: TGTGCCAGCAGGCAACAGGGGGGGGCTGAAGCTTTCTTT. It encodes CASRQQGGAEAFF. The chain employs TRBV5-6 and TRBJ1-1; 8 bases map to TRBD1. This CDR3 has 13 residues. Germline loops: CDR1 SGHDT, CDR2 YYEEEE. The V gene end was trimmed by 5 bases and the J gene end by 6 bases; junction bases not matched to a gene: 6.